This TCR beta chain was sequenced during a study of blood T cell repertoires in COVID-19. With V trimmed by 5 bases and J by 3 bases, 1 base remained unmatched. There are 12 residues in the CDR3. The V gene's germline CDR1 is GTSNPN and CDR2 SVGIG (reference sequence). This table comes from immunoSEQ multiplex PCR, and its TCRdb copy is limited to in-frame clones, with some not included. The sample includes approximately 300,000 clones, nearly 90% seen only once; the top ten take approximately 5%. The study counted Cohort 3 donors as recovered given two negative PCRs, clearance, or symptom resolution.

This sequence joins TRBV30 and TRBJ1-2, with TRBD1 matching over 9 bases. The sample was PBMCs or T cells enriched from blood (not recorded which). This sequence originates from a woman in her thirties who had recovered from COVID-19. The CDR3 loop is CAWDRGYYGYTF. The DNA of the CDR3 is TGTGCCTGGGACAGGGGGTACTATGGCTACACCTTC. The full variable domain, its missing parts supplied by reference TRBV30 and TRBJ1-2, is SQTIHQWPATLVQPVGSPLSLECTVEGTSNPNLYWYRQAAGRGLQLLFYSVGIGQISSEVPQNLSASRPQDRQFILSSKKLLLSDSGFYLCAWDRGYYGYTFGSGTRLTVV.